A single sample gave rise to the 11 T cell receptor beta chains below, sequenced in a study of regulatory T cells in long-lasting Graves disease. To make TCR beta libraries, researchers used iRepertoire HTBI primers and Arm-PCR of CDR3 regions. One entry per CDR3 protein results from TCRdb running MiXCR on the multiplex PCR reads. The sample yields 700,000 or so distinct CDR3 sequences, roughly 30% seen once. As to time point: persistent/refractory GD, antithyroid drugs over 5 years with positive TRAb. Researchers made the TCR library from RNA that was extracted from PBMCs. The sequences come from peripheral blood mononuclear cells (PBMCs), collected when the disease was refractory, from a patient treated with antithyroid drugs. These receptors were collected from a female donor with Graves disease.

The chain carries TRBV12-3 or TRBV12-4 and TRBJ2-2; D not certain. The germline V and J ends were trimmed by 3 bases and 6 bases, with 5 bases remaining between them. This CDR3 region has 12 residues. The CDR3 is CASSFEAGELFF. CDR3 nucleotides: TGTGCCAGCAGTTTCGAGGCCGGGGAGCTGTTTTTT.

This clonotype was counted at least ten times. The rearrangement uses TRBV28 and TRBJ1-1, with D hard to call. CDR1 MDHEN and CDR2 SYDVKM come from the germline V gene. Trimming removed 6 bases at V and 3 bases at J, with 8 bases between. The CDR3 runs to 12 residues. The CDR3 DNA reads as TGTGCCAGCAGCTTAGTCCACACTGAAGCTTTCTTT. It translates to CASSLVHTEAFF.

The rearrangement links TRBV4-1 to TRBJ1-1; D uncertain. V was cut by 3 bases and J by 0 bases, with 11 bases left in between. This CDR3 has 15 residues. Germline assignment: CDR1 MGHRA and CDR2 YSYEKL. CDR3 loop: CASSQEGVVNTEAFF. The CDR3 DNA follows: TGCGCCAGCAGCCAGGAAGGAGTGGTGAACACTGAAGCTTTCTTT.

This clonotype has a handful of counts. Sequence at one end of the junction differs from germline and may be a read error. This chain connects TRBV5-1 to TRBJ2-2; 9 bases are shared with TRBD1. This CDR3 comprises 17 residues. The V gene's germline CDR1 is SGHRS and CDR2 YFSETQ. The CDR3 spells CASSLDRGLWNPGELFF. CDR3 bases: TGCGCCAGCAGCTTGGACAGGGGGCTTTGGAACCCCGGGGAGCTGTTTTTT.

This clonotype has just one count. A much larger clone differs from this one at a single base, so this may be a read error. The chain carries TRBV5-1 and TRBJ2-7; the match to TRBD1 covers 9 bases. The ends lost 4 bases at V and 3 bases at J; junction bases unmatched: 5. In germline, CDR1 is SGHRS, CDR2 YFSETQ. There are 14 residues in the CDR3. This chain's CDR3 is CASSVPGQGYEQYF. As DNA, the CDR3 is TGCGCCAGCAGCGTTCCGGGACAGGGCTACGAGCAGTACTTC. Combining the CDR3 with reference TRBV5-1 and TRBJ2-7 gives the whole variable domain KAGVTQTPRYLIKTRGQQVTLSCSPISGHRSVSWYQQTPGQGLQFLFEYFSETQRNKGNFPGRFSGRQFSNSRSEMNVSTLELGDSALYLCASSVPGQGYEQYFGPGTRLTVT.

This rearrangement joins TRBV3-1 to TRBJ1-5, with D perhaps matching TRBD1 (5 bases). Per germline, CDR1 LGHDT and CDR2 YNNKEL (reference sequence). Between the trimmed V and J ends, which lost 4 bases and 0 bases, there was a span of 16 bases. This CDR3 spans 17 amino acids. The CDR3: CASSPELTRGSNQPQHF. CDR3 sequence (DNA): TGTGCCAGCAGCCCTGAGCTGACAAGGGGTAGCAATCAGCCCCAGCATTTT.

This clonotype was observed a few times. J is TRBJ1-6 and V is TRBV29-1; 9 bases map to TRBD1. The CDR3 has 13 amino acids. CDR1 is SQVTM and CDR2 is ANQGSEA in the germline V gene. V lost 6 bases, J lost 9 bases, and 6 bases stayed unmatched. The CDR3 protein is CSVRTGEASPLHF. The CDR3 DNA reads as TGCAGCGTCCGGACAGGGGAGGCTTCACCCCTCCACTTT. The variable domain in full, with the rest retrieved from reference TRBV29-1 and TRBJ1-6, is SAVISQKPSRDICQRGTSLTIQCQVDSQVTMMFWYRQQPGQSLTLIATANQGSEATYESGFVIDKFPISRPNLTFSTLTVSNMSPEDSSIYLCSVRTGEASPLHFGNGTRLTVT.

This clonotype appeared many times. The DNA of the CDR3 is TGTGCCAGCAGCTCAACAGGGTGGGGAGGCGAAAAACTGTTTTTT. The encoded protein is CASSSTGWGGEKLFF. The chain links TRBV11-2 to TRBJ1-4; tentatively, D is TRBD1 (6 bases). Germline CDR1 reads SGHAT; CDR2 reads FQNNGV. Trimming took off 4 bases at V and 8 bases at J, with 17 bases between the two ends. The CDR3 is made up of 15 amino acids. Supplemented by reference TRBV11-2 and TRBJ1-4, the full variable domain reads EAGVAQSPRYKIIEKRQSVAFWCNPISGHATLYWYQQILGQGPKLLIQFQNNGVVDDSQLPKDRFSAERLKGVDSTLKIQPAKLEDSAVYLCASSSTGWGGEKLFFGSGTQLSVL.

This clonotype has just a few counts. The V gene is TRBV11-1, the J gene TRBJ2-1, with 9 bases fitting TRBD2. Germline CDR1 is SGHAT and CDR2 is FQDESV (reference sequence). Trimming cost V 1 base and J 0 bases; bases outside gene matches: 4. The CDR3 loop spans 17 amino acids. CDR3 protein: CASSLDILAGSYNEQFF. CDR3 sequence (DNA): TGTGCCAGCAGCTTAGATATACTAGCGGGCTCCTACAATGAGCAGTTCTTC.

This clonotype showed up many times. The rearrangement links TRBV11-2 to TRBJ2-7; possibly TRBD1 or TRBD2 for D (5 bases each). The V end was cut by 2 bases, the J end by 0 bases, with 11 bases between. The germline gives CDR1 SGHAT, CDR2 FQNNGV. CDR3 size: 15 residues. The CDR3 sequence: CASSLSPGSSYEQYF. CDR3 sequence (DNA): TGTGCCAGCAGCTTAAGTCCAGGGAGCTCCTACGAGCAGTACTTC.

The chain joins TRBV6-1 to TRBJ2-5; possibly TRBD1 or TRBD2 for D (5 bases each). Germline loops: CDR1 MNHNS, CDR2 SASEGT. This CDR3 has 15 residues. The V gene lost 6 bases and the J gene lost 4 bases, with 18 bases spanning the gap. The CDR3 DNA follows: TGTGCCAGCAGAAAGGGACCGCTCGTCCGAGAGACCCAGTACTTC. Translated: CASRKGPLVRETQYF.